The 23 T cell receptor beta chains in this list originate from one sample, sequenced in a study of control samples from healthy donors and cancer patients. Some clones are missing from TCRdb's copy, which holds only in-frame ones; the method was immunoSEQ multiplex PCR. This table has approximately 140,000 clones, more than 85% appearing once. The sequencing input was blood. The origin of the receptors is a woman aged 25 to 39 in good health.

This clone was seen a single time. The rearrangement uses TRBV5-4 and TRBJ2-1; the match to TRBD2 covers 10 bases. The CDR3 has 14 amino acids. Germline CDR1 is SGHNT and CDR2 is YYREEE (reference sequence). V gave up 5 bases and J gave up 9 bases; unmatched junction bases: 8. The CDR3: CASRLAGERGEQFF. CDR3 nucleotides: TGTGCCAGCAGGCTAGCGGGAGAAAGGGGTGAGCAGTTCTTC.

The CDR3 region has the DNA TGTGCCAGCAGCTTGGTTTTAGCGGGAGAATCCTACAATGAGCAGTTCTTC. It translates to CASSLVLAGESYNEQFF. The chain recombines TRBV5-6 with TRBJ2-1, with 9 bases lining up with TRBD2. The germline gives CDR1 SGHDT, CDR2 YYEEEE. CDR3 length equals 17 residues. Trimming at V came to 0 bases and at J to 1 base, leaving 5 bases not matched to a gene.

This clone has just a few counts. The chain carries TRBV18 and TRBJ1-2; 7 positions match TRBD1. This CDR3 spans 14 amino acids. CDR1 is KGHSH, CDR2 LQKENI, per germline. V trimming: 6 bases; J trimming: 4 bases; junction bases outside the gene matches: 8. CDR3 sequence (DNA): TGTGCCAGCTCGAAGGAGACAGGGATCTATGGCTACACCTTC. This codes for CASSKETGIYGYTF.

The rearrangement links TRBV4-2 to TRBJ2-5; 13 bases map to TRBD2. The CDR3 is 21 residues long. Trimming removed 0 bases from V and 2 bases from J; junction bases left unmatched: 15. The germline CDR1 and CDR2 sequences are LGHNA and YNFKEQ. The CDR3: CASSQDLFPTSGRGEQETQYF. CDR3 in DNA: TGTGCCAGCAGCCAAGATTTGTTCCCCACTAGCGGGAGGGGGGAACAAGAGACCCAGTACTTC.

This sequence joins TRBV12-5 and TRBJ2-1, with 11 bases fitting TRBD1. CDR1 is LGHNT, CDR2 FRNRAP, per germline. Trimming removed 4 bases from V and 8 bases from J; junction bases left unmatched: 7. There are 15 residues in the CDR3. The CDR3, as DNA: TGTGCTAGTGGTTCCGGGACAGGGGGTTCTTATGAGCAGTTCTTC. It is translated as CASGSGTGGSYEQFF. Combining the CDR3 with reference TRBV12-5 and TRBJ2-1 gives the whole variable domain DARVTQTPRHKVTEMGQEVTMRCQPILGHNTVFWYRQTMMQGLELLAYFRNRAPLDDSGMPKDRFSAEMPDATLATLKIQPSEPRDSAVYFCASGSGTGGSYEQFFGPGTRLTVL.

The rearrangement uses TRBV7-9 and TRBJ2-7; D is possibly TRBD1 (5 bases). The V end lost 6 bases, the J end lost 1 base, and 10 bases lay between the germline ends. CDR3 length: 13 residues. CDR1 and CDR2 from the germline V gene are SEHNR and FQNEAQ (reference sequence). The CDR3 coding sequence is TGTGCCAGCAGACCGACAGAATCCTACGAGCAGTACTTC. Amino acid sequence: CASRPTESYEQYF.

The V gene is TRBV7-9, the J gene TRBJ2-5; D is tentatively TRBD1 or TRBD2 (6 bases each). The CDR3 contains 14 residues. Germline CDR1 SEHNR, CDR2 FQNEAQ (reference sequence). V gave up 0 bases and J gave up 4 bases, with 9 bases separating them. CDR3 coding DNA: TGTGCCAGCAGCTTAGCAGGGGGGCTAGAGACCCAGTACTTC. Translated, it gives CASSLAGGLETQYF. The entire variable domain, with the rest obtained from reference TRBV7-9 and TRBJ2-5, is as follows: DTGVSQNPRHKITKRGQNVTFRCDPISEHNRLYWYRQTLGQGPEFLTYFQNEAQLEKSRLLSDRFSAERPKGSFSTLEIQRTEQGDSAMYLCASSLAGGLETQYFGPGTRLLVL.

In its sample, this clone was seen once. The V gene is TRBV5-1, the J gene TRBJ2-2, with 9 bases identical to TRBD2. Germline CDR1 and CDR2: SGHRS and YFSETQ. The length of the CDR3 is 16 residues. V lost 0 bases, J lost 2 bases, and 2 bases stayed unmatched. The CDR3 DNA sequence: TGCGCCAGCAGCTTGGTGACTAGCGGAAACACCGGGGAGCTGTTTTTT. It translates to CASSLVTSGNTGELFF. Full variable domain (missing parts from reference TRBV5-1 and TRBJ2-2): KAGVTQTPRYLIKTRGQQVTLSCSPISGHRSVSWYQQTPGQGLQFLFEYFSETQRNKGNFPGRFSGRQFSNSRSEMNVSTLELGDSALYLCASSLVTSGNTGELFFGEGSRLTVL.

This sequence joins TRBV2 and TRBJ1-6, with D possibly being TRBD1 (6 bases). Trimming removed 8 bases from V and 0 bases from J, with 17 bases in between. The germline gives CDR1 SNHLY, CDR2 FYNNEI. CDR3 length: 17 amino acids. The CDR3 sequence: CASGLEGGISYNSPLHF. In DNA form, the CDR3 reads TGTGCCAGCGGACTGGAAGGGGGTATCTCCTATAATTCACCCCTCCACTTT. The full variable domain, with the rest looked up from reference TRBV2 and TRBJ1-6, is EPEVTQTPSHQVTQMGQEVILRCVPISNHLYFYWYRQILGQKVEFLVSFYNNEISEKSEIFDDQFSVERPDGSNFTLKIRSTKLEDSAMYFCASGLEGGISYNSPLHFGNGTRLTVT.

The chain joins TRBV3-1 (or the pseudogene TRBV3-2) to TRBJ1-4, with D possibly being TRBD1 (6 bases). V lost 4 bases, J lost 14 bases, and 20 bases lay in between. From germline, CDR1 is LGHDT and CDR2 YNNKEL (reference sequence). The CDR3 spans 14 residues. The CDR3 nucleotides are TGTGCCAGCAGCCTCCGGACAGAGGGCGATAGCCTGTTTTTT. Its translation: CASSLRTEGDSLFF.

The chain has TRBV5-1 and TRBJ2-1; D not certain. Per germline, CDR1 SGHRS and CDR2 YFSETQ. V lost 0 bases and J 1 base, leaving 8 bases between the germline ends. The CDR3 length is 15 residues. The chain's CDR3 is CASSLAPASYNEQFF. CDR3 in DNA: TGCGCCAGCAGCTTGGCCCCCGCATCCTACAATGAGCAGTTCTTC.

The table lists this clone with a count of one. The chain recombines TRBV7-3 with TRBJ2-1; D is unclear. The CDR3 spans 17 residues. CDR1 and CDR2 (germline): SGHTA, FQGTGA. The V end was cut by 3 bases, the J end by 0 bases, with 15 bases between. In DNA, the CDR3 is TGTGCCAGCAGCTTTAATGGGGATCAGCGCTCCTACAATGAGCAGTTCTTC. Amino acids: CASSFNGDQRSYNEQFF.

CDR3 sequence reads: CASGFNYESYTF. The DNA for the CDR3 is TGTGCTAGTGGTTTCAACTACGAATCCTACACCTTC. J is TRBJ1-2 and V is TRBV12-5; no clear D. Germline values: CDR1 LGHNT, CDR2 FRNRAP. This CDR3 spans 12 amino acids. Trimming removed 3 bases from V and 10 bases from J, with 12 bases in between.

This chain links TRBV5-1 with TRBJ2-3, with unresolved D. CDR3 length equals 13 residues. In germline, CDR1 is SGHRS, CDR2 YFSETQ. V was trimmed by 4 bases and J by 5 bases, leaving 11 bases between them. The CDR3 protein is CASSDEVGDTQYF. The CDR3 DNA follows: TGCGCCAGCAGCGACGAAGTGGGAGATACGCAGTATTTT.

The rearrangement links TRBV19 to TRBJ1-1; possibly TRBD1 for D (6 bases). Trimming left V 3 bases short and J 4 bases short, with 15 bases between. The CDR3 has 15 amino acids. CDR1 is LNHDA and CDR2 is SQIVND in the germline V gene (reference sequence). CDR3 coding DNA: TGTGCCAGTAGTATTCAACTTGGGGGCGGCACTGAAGCTTTCTTT. This gives the protein CASSIQLGGGTEAFF.

The V and J genes are TRBV18 and TRBJ2-1; 12 bases line up with TRBD2. This CDR3 is built from 15 residues. The V and J ends lost 5 bases and 6 bases, in that order; junction bases with no gene match: 5. Germline values: CDR1 KGHSH, CDR2 LQKENI. The CDR3, as DNA: TGTGCCAGCTCATCTAGCGGGAGGGCGGGCAATGAGCAGTTCTTC. Encoded protein: CASSSSGRAGNEQFF.

V gene TRBV11-1 combines with J gene TRBJ1-2, with D perhaps matching TRBD1 (5 bases). Germline CDR1 and CDR2: SGHAT and FQDESV (reference sequence). The ends were cut back, 5 bases at V and 3 bases at J, with 13 bases in the middle. The CDR3 length is 14 residues. The CDR3 protein is CASSPSDSYYGYTF. The CDR3 DNA follows: TGTGCCAGCAGCCCGTCAGACAGCTACTATGGCTACACCTTC.

This clone was seen more than once but under ten times. The rearrangement joins TRBV15 to TRBJ1-4, with 9 bases matching TRBD1. With V trimmed by 4 bases and J by 5 bases, 5 bases remained unmatched. Germline assignment: CDR1 LNHNV and CDR2 YYDKDF (reference sequence). CDR3 size: 15 residues. The CDR3 region is CATSTRTGENEKLFF. CDR3 DNA sequence: TGTGCCACCAGCACCCGGACAGGGGAAAATGAAAAACTGTTTTTT.

The V call is TRBV30, the J call TRBJ1-5, with 8 nucleotides matching TRBD1. Germline CDR1 and CDR2: GTSNPN and SVGIG (reference sequence). The junction had 8 bases not matched to a gene; V was cut back by 0 bases and J by 4 bases. There are 16 residues in the CDR3. In nucleotides, the CDR3 is TGTGCCTGGAGTGTGCAGGACAGGGCCATTAATCAGCCCCAGCATTTT. It codes for CAWSVQDRAINQPQHF.

The DNA for the CDR3 is TGTGCCAGTAGTATCACGGCGCGCTCTGGGGCCAACGTCCTGACTTTC. Amino acids: CASSITARSGANVLTF. The J gene is TRBJ2-6, the V gene TRBV19; no clear D. V lost 3 bases to trimming and J lost 0 bases, with 9 bases between them. The CDR3 has 16 residues. Germline V lookup: CDR1 LNHDA, CDR2 SQIVND (reference sequence). The complete variable domain, with remaining parts taken from reference TRBV19 and TRBJ2-6, reads DGGITQSPKYLFRKEGQNVTLSCEQNLNHDAMYWYRQDPGQGLRLIYYSQIVNDFQKGDIAEGYSVSREKKESFPLTVTSAQKNPTAFYLCASSITARSGANVLTFGAGSRLTVL.

This clone was seen just once. The CDR3 reads CASMIGSGNTIYF. CDR3 nucleotides: TGTGCCAGCATGATTGGCTCTGGAAACACCATATATTTT. The V gene is TRBV28, the J gene TRBJ1-3; D gene uncertain. Germline V CDR1 and CDR2: MDHEN, SYDVKM. The V end was cut by 7 bases, the J end by 0 bases, with 7 bases between. CDR3 size: 13 residues.

The V gene is TRBV4-1, the J gene TRBJ1-1; no definite D call. V lost 2 bases and J lost 1, with 8 bases in between. The V gene's germline CDR1 is MGHRA and CDR2 YSYEKL. The CDR3 has 14 amino acids. The CDR3 region is CASSQRHPNTEAFF. CDR3 nucleotide sequence: TGCGCCAGCAGCCAAAGACACCCGAACACTGAAGCTTTCTTT.

This chain joins TRBV6-5 and TRBJ2-1; no clear D. V was pared by 8 bases and J by 0 bases, with 8 bases between. Germline CDR1 is MNHEY and CDR2 is SVGAGI. The CDR3 extends over 13 amino acids. This CDR3 reads CASCRYSYNEQFF. CDR3 nucleotides: TGTGCCAGCTGCAGATACTCCTACAATGAGCAGTTCTTC.